This T cell receptor beta chain was documented in a study of graft-versus-host responses after intestinal transplantation. In the study overall: Every transplant recipient was induced with anti-thymocyte globulin, then maintained on tacrolimus and steroids for around 3 years.

The assay was immunoSEQ multiplex PCR, and TCRdb's table has in-frame clones only and misses some. The repertoire has about 97,000 clones, 75% to 95% of them found once; the top ten carry around 15%. This CDR3 comprises 14 residues. Germline loops: CDR1 MNHEY, CDR2 SVGAGI. Between the trimmed V and J ends, which lost 1 base and 8 bases, there was a span of 12 bases. The sample in question was PBMCs, obtained 450 to 480 days after intestinal transplant. This receptor was taken from a human patient who received an intestinal transplant, so some T cells may come from the graft donor. This chain links TRBV6-5 with TRBJ2-4; D is perhaps TRBD1 or TRBD2 (5 bases each). The CDR3 bases are TGTGCCAGCAGTTACTACGGGGTGGGGGACATTCAGTACTTC. Its translation is CASSYYGVGDIQYF.